This is a list of T cell receptor beta chains from one sample in a study of human T cells and chemical hapten exposure. TCRdb ran MiXCR on the RACE reads and lists one entry per CDR3 protein. Among some 360,000 distinct CDR3 sequences listed, 5.1% were seen once. Specimen: whole blood, collected in connection with sensitization to the hapten diphenylcyclopropenone (DPC). Receptors were obtained from a woman aged 45-59 years with alopecia areata. Some clones in this sample may be carry-over from other donors' samples. The CDR3 runs from the conserved cysteine through the conserved F or W. D genes are given only for firm matches. The size of a clone is reported for some rows only, either as once, few or many, or as a class for expanded clones.

d_call: TRBD2; j_call: TRBJ2-7; v_call: TRBV28; clone_size: few; cdr3_nt: TGTGCCAGCAGTTTAGACCCGCTGGGAGCGGGAGACGCCTACGAGCAGTACTTC; cdr3_aa: CASSLDPLGAGDAYEQYF
d_call: TRBD1; j_call: TRBJ1-1; v_call: TRBV10-3; clone_size: .; cdr3_nt: TGTGCCATCAGTGAGTCGCAGGGGGGCACTGAAGCTTTCTTT; cdr3_aa: CAISESQGGTEAFF
d_call: .; j_call: TRBJ1-1; v_call: TRBV7-8; clone_size: .; cdr3_nt: TGTGCCAGCAGCTCCAACCATATTTTTCTGGGAAACACTGAAGCTTTCTTT; cdr3_aa: CASSSNHIFLGNTEAFF
d_call: .; j_call: TRBJ1-6; v_call: TRBV14; clone_size: many; cdr3_nt: TGTGCCAGCAAACGGGACACCTATAATTCACCCCTCCACTTT; cdr3_aa: CASKRDTYNSPLHF
d_call: .; j_call: TRBJ2-7; v_call: TRBV2; clone_size: many; cdr3_nt: TGTGCCAGCAGTGAAGCGGGCAACGAGCAGTACTTC; cdr3_aa: CASSEAGNEQYF
d_call: TRBD2; j_call: TRBJ2-3; v_call: TRBV2; clone_size: many; cdr3_nt: TGTGCCAGCAGTGGGGGACTAGCGGAGACAGATACGCAGTATTTT; cdr3_aa: CASSGGLAETDTQYF
d_call: .; j_call: TRBJ2-2; v_call: TRBV4-1; clone_size: many; cdr3_nt: TGCGCCAGCAGCCAGCTCAGGGACGGGGAGCTGTTTTTT; cdr3_aa: CASSQLRDGELFF
d_call: .; j_call: TRBJ1-1; v_call: TRBV29-1; clone_size: .; cdr3_nt: TGCAGCGTTGAAGGAAACAGAATAAACACTGAAGCTTTCTTT; cdr3_aa: CSVEGNRINTEAFF
d_call: TRBD1; j_call: TRBJ1-5; v_call: TRBV6-2/TRBV6-3; clone_size: many; cdr3_nt: TGTGCCAGCACCTTCGCCTACAGGGGCAGGAATCAGCCCCAGCATTTT; cdr3_aa: CASTFAYRGRNQPQHF
d_call: TRBD1; j_call: TRBJ2-3; v_call: TRBV10-3; clone_size: many; cdr3_nt: TGTGCCATCAGTGATCCTGGACAGGGGAGTGCGGATACGCAGTATTTT; cdr3_aa: CAISDPGQGSADTQYF
d_call: .; j_call: TRBJ1-5; v_call: TRBV29-1; clone_size: few; cdr3_nt: TGCAGCGTTCGCCCCGGGCCGGATCAGCCCCAGCATTTT; cdr3_aa: CSVRPGPDQPQHF
d_call: TRBD1; j_call: TRBJ2-7; v_call: TRBV2; clone_size: many; cdr3_nt: TGTGCCAGCAGTGAAGCTTCCTGGACAGGCAGCTACGAGCAGTACTTC; cdr3_aa: CASSEASWTGSYEQYF
d_call: .; j_call: TRBJ1-6; v_call: TRBV10-3; clone_size: many; cdr3_nt: TGTGCCATCAAGAGCGGCGGGGATCATAATTCACCCCTCCACTTT; cdr3_aa: CAIKSGGDHNSPLHF
d_call: .; j_call: TRBJ1-3; v_call: TRBV15; clone_size: many; cdr3_nt: TGTGCCACCAGCACCGGGGGCCAGGGAAACACCATATATTTT; cdr3_aa: CATSTGGQGNTIYF
d_call: TRBD1; j_call: TRBJ1-1; v_call: TRBV6-5; clone_size: many; cdr3_nt: TGTGCCAGCAGTTACCGTATGACAGGGCCGAACACTGAAGCTTTCTTT; cdr3_aa: CASSYRMTGPNTEAFF
d_call: .; j_call: TRBJ2-7; v_call: TRBV20-1; clone_size: few; cdr3_nt: TGCAGTGCTACCCATCGAAGGAGAAGTAGAAACGAGCAGTACTTC; cdr3_aa: CSATHRRRSRNEQYF
d_call: TRBD2; j_call: TRBJ2-3; v_call: TRBV10-2; clone_size: many; cdr3_nt: TGCGCCAGCAGACAGATCGGGAGGGGCGCAGATACGCAGTATTTT; cdr3_aa: CASRQIGRGADTQYF
d_call: .; j_call: TRBJ2-1; v_call: TRBV5-6; clone_size: .; cdr3_nt: TGTGCCAGCAGTCGGGACATAGATGAGCAGTTCTTC; cdr3_aa: CASSRDIDEQFF
d_call: .; j_call: TRBJ1-6; v_call: TRBV18; clone_size: many; cdr3_nt: TGTGCCAGCTCACCCGCCCGGGCCAAAAATTCACCCCTCCACTTT; cdr3_aa: CASSPARAKNSPLHF
d_call: TRBD1; j_call: TRBJ2-1; v_call: TRBV29-1; clone_size: many; cdr3_nt: TGCAGCGTTGAAGCCCCCGGACAGGGGGCATACAATGAGCAGTTCTTC; cdr3_aa: CSVEAPGQGAYNEQFF
d_call: .; j_call: TRBJ2-1; v_call: TRBV9; clone_size: many; cdr3_nt: TGTGCCAGCAGCGTTAGCGGCGCTGAGCAGTTCTTC; cdr3_aa: CASSVSGAEQFF
d_call: .; j_call: TRBJ1-3; v_call: TRBV7-7; clone_size: few; cdr3_nt: TGTGCCAGCAGCTCTGGACAGCCCGCCTCTGGAAACACCATATATTTT; cdr3_aa: CASSSGQPASGNTIYF
d_call: .; j_call: TRBJ1-3; v_call: TRBV4-2; clone_size: few; cdr3_nt: TGTGCCAGCAGCCAAGGGACCGGGGTCACTGGAAACACCATATATTTT; cdr3_aa: CASSQGTGVTGNTIYF